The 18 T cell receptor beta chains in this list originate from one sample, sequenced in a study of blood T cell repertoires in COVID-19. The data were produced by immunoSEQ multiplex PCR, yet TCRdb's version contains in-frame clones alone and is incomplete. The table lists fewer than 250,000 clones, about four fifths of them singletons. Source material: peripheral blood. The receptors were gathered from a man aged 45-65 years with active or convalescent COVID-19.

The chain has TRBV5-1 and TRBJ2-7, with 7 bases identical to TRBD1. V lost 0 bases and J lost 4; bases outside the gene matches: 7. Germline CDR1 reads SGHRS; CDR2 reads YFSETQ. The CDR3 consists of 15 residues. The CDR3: CASSLGTGALYEQYF. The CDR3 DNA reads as TGCGCCAGCAGCTTGGGGACAGGCGCCCTATACGAGCAGTACTTC.

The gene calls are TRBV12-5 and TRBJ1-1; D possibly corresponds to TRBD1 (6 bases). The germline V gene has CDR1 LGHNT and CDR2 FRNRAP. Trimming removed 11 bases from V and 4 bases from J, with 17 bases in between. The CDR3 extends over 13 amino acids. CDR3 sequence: CADAREGGTEAFF. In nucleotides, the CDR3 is TGTGCTGATGCGAGGGAGGGGGGCACTGAAGCTTTCTTT.

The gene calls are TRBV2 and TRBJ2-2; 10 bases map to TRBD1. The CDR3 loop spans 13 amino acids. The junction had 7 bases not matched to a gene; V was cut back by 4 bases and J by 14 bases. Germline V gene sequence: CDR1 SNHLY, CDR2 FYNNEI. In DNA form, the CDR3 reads TGTGCCAGCAGTGGCGGACAGGGGGGGATACTGTTTTTT. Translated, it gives CASSGGQGGILFF.

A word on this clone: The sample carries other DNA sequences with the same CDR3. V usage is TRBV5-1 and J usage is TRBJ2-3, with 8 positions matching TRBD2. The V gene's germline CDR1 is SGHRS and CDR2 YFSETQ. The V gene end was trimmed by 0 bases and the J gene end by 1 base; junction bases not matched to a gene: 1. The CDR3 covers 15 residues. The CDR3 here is CASSLELAGTDTQYF. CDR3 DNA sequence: TGCGCCAGCAGCTTGGAACTAGCGGGCACAGATACGCAGTATTTT.

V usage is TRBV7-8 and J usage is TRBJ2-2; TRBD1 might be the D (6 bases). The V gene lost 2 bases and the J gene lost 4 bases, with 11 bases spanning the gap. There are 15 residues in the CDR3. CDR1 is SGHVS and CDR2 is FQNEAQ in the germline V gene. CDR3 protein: CASSLQGLPTGELFF. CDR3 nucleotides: TGTGCCAGCAGCTTACAGGGGCTTCCCACCGGGGAGCTGTTTTTT. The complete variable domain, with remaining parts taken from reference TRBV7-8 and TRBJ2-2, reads GAGVSQSPRYKVAKRGQDVALRCDPISGHVSLFWYQQALGQGPEFLTYFQNEAQLDKSGLPSDRFFAERPEGSVSTLKIQRTQQEDSAVYLCASSLQGLPTGELFFGEGSRLTVL.

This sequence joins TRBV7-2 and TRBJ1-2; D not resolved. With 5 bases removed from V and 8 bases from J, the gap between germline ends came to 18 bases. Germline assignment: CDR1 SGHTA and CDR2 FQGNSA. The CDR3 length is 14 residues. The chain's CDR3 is CASSRLEGIKGYTF. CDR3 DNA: TGTGCCAGCAGCCGGCTCGAGGGAATCAAAGGCTACACCTTC.

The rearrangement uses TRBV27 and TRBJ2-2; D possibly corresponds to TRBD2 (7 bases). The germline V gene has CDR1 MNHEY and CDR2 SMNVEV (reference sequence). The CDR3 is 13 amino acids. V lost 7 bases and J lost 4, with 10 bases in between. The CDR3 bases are TGTGCCAGCAACAGGGAGGGCACCGGGGAGCTGTTTTTT. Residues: CASNREGTGELFF.

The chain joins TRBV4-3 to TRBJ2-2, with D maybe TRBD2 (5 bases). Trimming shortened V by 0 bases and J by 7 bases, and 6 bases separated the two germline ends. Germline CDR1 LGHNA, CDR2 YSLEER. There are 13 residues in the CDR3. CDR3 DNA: TGCGCCAGCAGCCAAGACGGGAACGGGGAGCTGTTTTTT. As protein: CASSQDGNGELFF.

CDR3 nucleotides: TGTGCCACCAGTGACGCCCGTTGGAGCTCCTACAATGAGCAGTTCTTC. It yields the protein CATSDARWSSYNEQFF. The chain joins TRBV24-1 to TRBJ2-1; D not certain. This CDR3 contains 16 residues. Germline lookup yields CDR1 KGHDR and CDR2 SFDVKD. V shed 4 bases and J shed 0 bases, with 12 bases lying between them.

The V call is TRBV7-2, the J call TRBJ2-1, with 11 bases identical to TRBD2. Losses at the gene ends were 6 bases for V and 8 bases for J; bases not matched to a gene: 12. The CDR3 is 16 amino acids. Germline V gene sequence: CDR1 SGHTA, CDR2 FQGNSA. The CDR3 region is CASRPITSGRWHEQFF. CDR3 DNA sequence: TGTGCCAGCAGACCAATTACTAGCGGGAGATGGCATGAGCAGTTCTTC.

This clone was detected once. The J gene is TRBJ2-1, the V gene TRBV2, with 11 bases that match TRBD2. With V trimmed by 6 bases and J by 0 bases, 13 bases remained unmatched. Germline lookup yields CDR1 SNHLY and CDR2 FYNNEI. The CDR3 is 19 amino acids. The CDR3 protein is CASSPTPSGLAGSYNEQFF. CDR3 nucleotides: TGTGCCAGCAGCCCCACCCCCTCTGGACTAGCGGGCTCCTACAATGAGCAGTTCTTC.

The CDR3 DNA follows: TGCGCCAGCAGCCAGAACGGCGGATATCCCACCGGGGAGCTGTTTTTT. Amino acid sequence: CASSQNGGYPTGELFF. This chain joins TRBV4-1 and TRBJ2-2, with D hard to call. Germline V gene sequence: CDR1 MGHRA, CDR2 YSYEKL. Trimming pared 3 bases from V and 4 bases from J, leaving 15 bases between. The CDR3 covers 16 residues.

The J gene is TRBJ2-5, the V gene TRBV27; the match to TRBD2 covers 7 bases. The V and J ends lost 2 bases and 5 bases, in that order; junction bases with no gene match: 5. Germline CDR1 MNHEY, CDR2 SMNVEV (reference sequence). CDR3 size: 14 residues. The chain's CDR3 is CASSLERGGETQYF. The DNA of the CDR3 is TGTGCCAGCAGTTTAGAGCGGGGTGGGGAGACCCAGTACTTC.

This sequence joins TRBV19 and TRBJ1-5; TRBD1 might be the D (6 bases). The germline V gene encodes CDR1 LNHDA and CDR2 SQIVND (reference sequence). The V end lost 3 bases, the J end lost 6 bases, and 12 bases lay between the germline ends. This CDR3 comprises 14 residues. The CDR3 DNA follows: TGTGCCAGTAGTATCGGGGCAGGGGCTCAGCCCCAGCATTTT. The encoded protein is CASSIGAGAQPQHF.

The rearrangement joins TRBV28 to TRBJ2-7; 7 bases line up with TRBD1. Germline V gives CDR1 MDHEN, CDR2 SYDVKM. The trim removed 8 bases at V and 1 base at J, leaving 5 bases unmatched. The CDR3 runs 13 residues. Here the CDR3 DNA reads TGTGCCAGCGGACAGGCCTCTTCCTACGAGCAGTACTTC. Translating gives CASGQASSYEQYF. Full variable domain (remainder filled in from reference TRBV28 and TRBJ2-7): DVKVTQSSRYLVKRTGEKVFLECVQDMDHENMFWYRQDPGLGLRLIYFSYDVKMKEKGDIPEGYSVSREKKERFSLILESASTNQTSMYLCASGQASSYEQYFGPGTRLTVT.

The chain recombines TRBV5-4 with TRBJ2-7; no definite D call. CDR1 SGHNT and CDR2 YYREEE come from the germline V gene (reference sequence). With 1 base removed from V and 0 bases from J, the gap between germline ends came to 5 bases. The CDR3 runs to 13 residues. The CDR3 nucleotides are TGTGCCAGCAGCTTGCGGAGCTCCTACGAGCAGTACTTC. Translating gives CASSLRSSYEQYF.

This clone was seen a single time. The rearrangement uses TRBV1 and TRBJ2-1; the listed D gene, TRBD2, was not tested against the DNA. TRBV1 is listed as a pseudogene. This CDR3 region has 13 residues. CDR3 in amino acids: CTSSQRGNNEQFF. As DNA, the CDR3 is TGCACCAGCAGCCAGCGGGGCAACAATGAGCAGTTCTTC.

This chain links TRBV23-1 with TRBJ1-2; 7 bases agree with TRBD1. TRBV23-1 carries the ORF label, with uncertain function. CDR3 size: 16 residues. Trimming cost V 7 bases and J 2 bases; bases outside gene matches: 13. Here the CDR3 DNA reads TGCGCCAGCAACGTACGGGACAGAGGACTCAACTATGGCTACACCTTC. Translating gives CASNVRDRGLNYGYTF.